The clone carrying this T cell receptor (beta chain) showed up just a few times. Its specificity is not known. This sample was taken from a study of T cell repertoires in cytomegalovirus infection. The overall study: Matching HLA type, along with CMV infection, was indicated by public TCR beta signatures.

TCRdb passed the reads through MiXCR, listing each CDR3 protein once. The repertoire holds some 560,000 distinct CDR3 sequences, with almost 40% as singletons. CDR3 length: 18 residues. With 6 bases clipped from V and 1 base from J, the junction kept 10 bases outside the gene matches. The rearrangement links TRBV12-3 or TRBV12-4 to TRBJ1-5; 12 bases map to TRBD1. This receptor was identified in a human donor in good health (CMV status not recorded). Some clones in this sample may be carry-over from other donors' samples. The source material was cultured PBMCs, sampled from culture after CMV antigen stimulation. As DNA, the CDR3 is TGTGCCAGCAGCCTGGGGGGACAGGGGGCGCACAGCAATCAGCCCCAGCATTTT. Translating it yields CASSLGGQGAHSNQPQHF.